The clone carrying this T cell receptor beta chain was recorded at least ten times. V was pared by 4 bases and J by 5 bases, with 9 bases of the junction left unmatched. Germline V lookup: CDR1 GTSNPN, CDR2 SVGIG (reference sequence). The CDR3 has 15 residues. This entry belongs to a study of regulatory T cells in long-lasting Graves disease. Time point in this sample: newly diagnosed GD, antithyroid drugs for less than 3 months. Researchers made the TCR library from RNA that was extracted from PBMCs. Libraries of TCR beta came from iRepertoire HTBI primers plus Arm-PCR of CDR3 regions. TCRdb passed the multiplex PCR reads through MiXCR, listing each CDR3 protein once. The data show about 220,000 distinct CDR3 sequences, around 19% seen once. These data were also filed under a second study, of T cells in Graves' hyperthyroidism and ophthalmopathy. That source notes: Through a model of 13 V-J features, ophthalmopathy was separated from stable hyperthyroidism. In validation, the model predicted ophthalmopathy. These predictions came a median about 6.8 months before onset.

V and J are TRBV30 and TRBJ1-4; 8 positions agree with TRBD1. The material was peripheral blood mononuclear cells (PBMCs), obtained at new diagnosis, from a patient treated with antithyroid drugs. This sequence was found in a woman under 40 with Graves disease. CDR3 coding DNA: TGTGCCTGGATGAAGAGGACAGGGAACAATGAAAAACTGTTTTTT. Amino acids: CAWMKRTGNNEKLFF. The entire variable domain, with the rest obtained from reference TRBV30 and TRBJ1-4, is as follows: SQTIHQWPATLVQPVGSPLSLECTVEGTSNPNLYWYRQAAGRGLQLLFYSVGIGQISSEVPQNLSASRPQDRQFILSSKKLLLSDSGFYLCAWMKRTGNNEKLFFGSGTQLSVL.